This TCR beta chain was profiled in a study of cytomegalovirus exposure and HLA in healthy donors (dated by TCRdb to about 2017). As for the study more broadly: According to an earlier analysis of around 600 of the donors, 150 million to 200 million T cells yielded 90 million to 140 million unique TCR beta sequences and about 300 Gb of sequence data. Typing coverage varied by locus: roughly 629-640 donors for A, B, C, DRB1 and DQB1; roughly 520 for DQA1; more than 600 for DPA1; fewer than 480 for DPB1. Several DR-DQ haplotypes were treated as single units for association and clustering because of strong linkage in the cohort. On average, over 200,000 unique TCR beta nucleotide sequences were sequenced per donor among fewer than 500 genotyped donors of the cohort, with around 19% of those sequences being non-productive. The aim of the study was to test whether cataloging public T cell receptors could identify signatures of past pathogen exposure. A later genetic analysis took genome-wide SNP genotypes for about 55% of the roughly 670 donors and used that subset as a discovery cohort. The genetic ancestry cluster associated with self-reported Caucasian donors included 81% of the approximately 400 genotyped donors. Rather than using new phenotypic data, the later analysis identified candidate immune exposures from TCR beta sequences and from how often those sequences occurred across donors. Alongside the repertoire data, information on donor age, sex, ethnicity and CMV serostatus was compiled. Every repertoire in the discovery cohort had been generated on one and the same sequencing platform. In addition to the first cohort of about 650 subjects, a separate validation cohort of approximately 130 different subjects was used. HLA typing included class I and class II loci at four-digit resolution. The study profiled the T cell repertoires of 550 to 700 subjects by immunosequencing and related them to cytomegalovirus serostatus. The study combined high-throughput TCR immunosequencing, statistical association of individual TCRs with disease status, and machine learning to predict cytomegalovirus infection status. A later analysis re-analyzed previously published TCR beta repertoires from roughly 600 donors and added high-resolution HLA genotyping to study TCR occurrence patterns. An early release covering roughly 640 HLA-typed donors comprised 300 to 350 gigabases of sequencing data and about 90 million unique TCR sequences. An earlier analysis of 500 to 650 of the donors applied high-throughput TCR beta sequencing to assess whether each TCR beta V gene segment acted as functional or pseudogenic.

As for this clone: There is no known antigen for this receptor. It has no much larger one-base neighbor in the sample; base qualities were not kept.

Broader findings and caveats from the paper: According to a later analysis, parvovirus B19, influenza, CMV and Epstein-Barr virus appeared linked to several top co-occurrence clusters. Most TCR sequences were seen in very few donors, while some public TCRs were found in many individuals. In an earlier analysis of over 550 of the donors, most TCR beta V segments were observed in productive rearrangements about 87% or about 30% of the time, broadly matching IMGT annotations. According to a later genetic analysis, donors in an Asian-associated ancestry cluster had fewer N-insertions in productive TCRs than the approximately 630-donor mean. According to a later analysis, most CMV-associated TCR beta chains appeared to be HLA-restricted, and the HLA associations seemed to be driven largely by CMV exposure. The earlier analysis of around 600 of the donors excluded about 16 rarely observed V segments, including chromosome 9 orphons, because counts were too low. Because some donors lacked HLA typing at each locus, the association tests relied only on the typed subset. In this cohort, only TCR beta chains were sequenced, and detectable features were limited by the absence of alpha or paired-chain data. The sequencing pipeline was judged likely to have produced a cluster of highly shared sequence variants as a technical artifact. In a later analysis, some 17,000 TCR beta sequences were associated with specific HLA alleles at a false discovery rate of 0.05. The presence/absence analyses assumed that sequencing depth was roughly uniform across donors, and that assumption may not be true. In a later genetic analysis, a missense DCLRE1C variant was associated with V-gene and J-gene trimming of TCR beta chains, and the association was replicated in an independent cohort. A total of fewer than 200 TCR beta chains were listed by the study as associated with cytomegalovirus. Linkage disequilibrium might explain the correlated functional status among segregating V segments, but an unknown experimental factor could not be ruled out. A further reported finding was that TCR beta sequences accurately predicted the HLA-A and HLA-B alleles for most subjects in the first cohort. In vitro tests confirmed that a few of the cytomegalovirus-associated TCR beta chains recognize cytomegalovirus antigens. In a later analysis, the rate of TCR association differed among HLA loci, with DRB1 alleles having the most associated TCRs and HLA-C alleles having the fewest. In both the original and validation cohorts, the classifier was reported to diagnose cytomegalovirus status with high specificity and sensitivity. The 87-base-pair reads could not distinguish some IMGT-functional V segments, including TRBV6-2 and TRBV6-3, so those segments were excluded. Immune exposure information for the cohort was limited to CMV serostatus. A later analysis found that HLA-associated TCR beta chains were more clonally expanded and had lower generation probabilities than equally common non-associated chains. Assigning TCR associations to individual alleles was difficult when HLA alleles, especially DR and DQ, strongly co-occurred. The authors suggested that the approach could potentially be generalized to other disease states and immunological phenotypes.

Library construction relied on the immunoSEQ multiplex PCR assay. The multiplex PCR relied on a mix of 60 forward primers for TCR Vbeta segments and 13 reverse primers for TCR Jbeta segments. The CDR3 region of rearranged TCR beta genes was amplified from genomic DNA with a multiplex PCR assay. On the Illumina HiSeq System, the amplified TCR beta libraries were sequenced as 87-base-pair reads. The original methods were these. A later analysis counted about 80 million unique TCR beta chains across the 550 to 700 repertoires, and roughly 9.9 million of these chains were shared by at least two donors. To remove PCR and sequencing errors, raw reads were error-corrected and collapsed into unique sequences using a nearest-neighbor algorithm that merged closely related sequences. Alignment of CDR3 sequences to IMGT reference sequences was used to assign V, D and J gene segments. For a sequence to be retained, a match of at least six nucleotides to both a V gene segment and a J gene segment was required. Rearrangements were called productive when the CDR3 lacked stop codons and stayed in frame with V and J; all others were non-productive. Following IMGT convention, CDR3 was defined as the stretch from the second conserved V-encoded cysteine up to the conserved J-encoded phenylalanine. The earlier analysis of about 570 of the donors excluded any sequence lacking an unambiguous match to a single V gene segment. An earlier analysis of 587 of the donors classified V segments as functional when productive rearrangements were above 56.7% and as segregating when the standard deviation between donors was above 5%. A statistical classification framework was developed to diagnose cytomegalovirus status using the catalog of TCR beta chain sequences. A later analysis assigned V and J genes by comparing TCR nucleotide sequences with IMGT/GENE-DB human TR gene sequences. The TCRdist pipeline was used in a later analysis to assign CDR3 sequences and most-parsimonious VDJ recombination scenarios. In a later analysis, each TCR beta chain was defined by its CDR3 amino acid sequence together with its V-gene family, and reads lacking a unique V-gene family were excluded. A later analysis removed several hundred highly shared, low-generation-probability nucleotide sequences to deal with suspected cross-contamination and a sequencing artifact. In a later analysis, a clonal expansion index for each public chain was calculated from normalized within-repertoire ranks of inferred template counts. In a later analysis, generation probabilities were computed with a VDJ recombination model fitted to out-of-frame rearrangements, and the resulting probabilities were checked against IGoR. In a later analysis, TCR-TCR, TCR-HLA and TCR-CMV co-occurrence was scored with hypergeometric tests, and a repertoire-size bias correction was applied to TCR pairs. To estimate false discovery rates, a later analysis permuted the HLA or CMV assignments 20 times. In a later analysis, co-occurring TCRs were grouped using DBSCAN, with TCRdist sequence similarity added in when clustering inside HLA-allele-positive subsets. Repertoires with fewer than 30,000 or more than 120,000 public chains were left out of co-occurrence clustering, as were about 5 repertoires with anomalous nucleotide sharing. This is the immuneACCESS table as TCRdb keeps it, with only in-frame sequences that have V and J called. A part of the clones is gone; compared with another copy, unresolved V genes explain less than half, and the rest is unexplained. The V and J calls and the clone size are those of that table, but D and trimming were determined from the DNA. This sample has 150,000 to 200,000 clones in its table, and approximately 78% of those were observed once. The ten largest clones represent around 1.7% of the sample.

The cohort comprised around 700 healthy bone marrow donors. At the time of sampling, all cohort members were nominally healthy, though unrecorded immune exposures were likely present. The donor tested CMV seronegative and was one of the 352 seronegative cohort members. A peripheral blood sample was collected from each donor, and TCR beta sequencing was performed on peripheral blood mononuclear cells. The Qiagen DNeasy Blood Extraction Kit was used to extract genomic DNA from the blood cell samples. V lost 4 bases and J lost 0 bases, and the count of bases not matched to a germline gene is 2. From the cysteine up to the valine, the CDR3 has a length of 14 residues. The retained sequence is limited to the CDR3, 42 bases, with the frame set at the first base. CDR1 and CDR2 (LGHNA, YSLEER) derive from the germline V gene.

Sequenced input: PBMCs. The rearranged segments are TRBV4-3 and TRBJ2-7, and 8 junctional nucleotides match TRBD2. This clonotype was obtained from a woman aged 18-30 years in good health and CMV-seronegative. The CDR3 has the sequence CASSPGLGSYEQYV. The sequence in DNA is TGCGCCAGCAGCCCGGGACTAGGCTCCTACGAGCAGTACGTC.